The 15 T cell receptor beta chains in this list originate from one sample, sequenced in a study of cytomegalovirus exposure and HLA in healthy donors. Primers for the PCR totalled 60 Vbeta and 13 Jbeta. Sequencing used immunoSEQ multiplex PCR; TCRdb keeps in-frame clones, though not all of them. The sample consists of about 200,000 clones, around 84% of them appearing once. The material sequenced was PBMCs. These receptors all come from a woman aged 18-29 years in good health and CMV-seronegative.

The CDR3 region has the DNA TGCAGCGTTTTACAGGACAATCAGCCCCAGCATTTT. Translation: CSVLQDNQPQHF. The V and J genes are TRBV29-1 and TRBJ1-5; D is perhaps TRBD1 (5 bases). Germline loops: CDR1 SQVTM, CDR2 ANQGSEA. This CDR3 is 12 amino acids long. V was trimmed by 5 bases and J by 3 bases, leaving 8 bases between them.

The chain combines TRBV5-5 with TRBJ1-1; D not resolved. V was pared by 0 bases and J by 4 bases, with 7 bases between. Germline assignment: CDR1 SGHKS and CDR2 YYEKEE (reference sequence). This CDR3 contains 13 residues. For the CDR3, the DNA is TGTGCCAGCAGCTTGGAACCAGGCACTGAAGCTTTCTTT. Its protein is CASSLEPGTEAFF.

This chain uses TRBV30 with TRBJ1-2; 7 bases are shared with TRBD1. CDR1 is GTSNPN and CDR2 is SVGIG in the germline V gene (reference sequence). Trimming cost V 8 bases and J 0 bases; bases outside gene matches: 6. This CDR3 is built from 13 residues. The CDR3 protein is CALDRQTNYGYTF. CDR3 nucleotides: TGTGCCCTGGACAGGCAAACTAACTATGGCTACACCTTC.

V usage is TRBV5-1 and J usage is TRBJ2-1; 8 bases are shared with TRBD1. The CDR3 spans 15 residues. Germline CDR1 SGHRS, CDR2 YFSETQ. With 2 bases clipped from V and 6 bases from J, the junction kept 7 bases outside the gene matches. CDR3 nucleotides: TGCGCCAGCAGCTTAACCGGACAGGGTGCCAATGAGCAGTTCTTC. This sequence encodes CASSLTGQGANEQFF.

The V gene is TRBV28, the J gene TRBJ1-5, with D perhaps matching TRBD1 (5 bases). The CDR3 has 14 residues. Germline lookup yields CDR1 MDHEN and CDR2 SYDVKM. Trimming cost V 6 bases and J 9 bases, with 18 bases left between them. The CDR3 region has the DNA TGTGCCAGCAGCCTCGGACACCCCCGGCCGCCCCAGCATTTT. Its protein is CASSLGHPRPPQHF. Drawing the rest from reference TRBV28 and TRBJ1-5, the complete variable domain is DVKVTQSSRYLVKRTGEKVFLECVQDMDHENMFWYRQDPGLGLRLIYFSYDVKMKEKGDIPEGYSVSREKKERFSLILESASTNQTSMYLCASSLGHPRPPQHFGDGTRLSIL.

This chain uses TRBV12-5 with TRBJ2-3; TRBD2 agrees at 7 bases. CDR1 and CDR2 from the germline V gene are LGHNT and FRNRAP. The CDR3 covers 16 residues. Germline trimming cut 3 bases from V and 2 bases from J; bases unmatched to any gene: 8. CDR3 bases: TGTGCTAGTGGTTTCATTAGCGGGTCCAACACAGATACGCAGTATTTT. Translation gives CASGFISGSNTDTQYF.

CDR3 sequence reads: CASTRLAGGIQNEQFF. CDR3 nucleotide sequence: TGTGCCAGCACCCGACTAGCGGGGGGGATACAAAATGAGCAGTTCTTC. The chain links TRBV5-5 to TRBJ2-1; 14 bases are a match to TRBD2. The CDR3 runs to 16 residues. Germline loops: CDR1 SGHKS, CDR2 YYEKEE (reference sequence). J gave up 7 bases and V 6 bases, and 9 bases lay outside the gene matches.

The J gene is TRBJ1-3, the V gene TRBV30; 10 bases match TRBD1. The CDR3 is 18 amino acids. The J segment lost 0 bases and the V segment lost 4 bases, leaving 12 bases of the junction unmatched. CDR1 is GTSNPN, CDR2 SVGIG, per germline (reference sequence). The CDR3 sequence is CAWTKTGGLLFSGNTIYF. CDR3 DNA sequence: TGTGCCTGGACCAAGACAGGGGGCCTACTCTTCTCTGGAAACACCATATATTTT.

This clone has only one observation. This rearrangement joins TRBV18 to TRBJ1-4, with D possibly TRBD1 on 5 matching bases. V lost 3 bases, J lost 7 bases, and 18 bases lay in between. CDR3 length: 16 residues. Per germline, CDR1 KGHSH and CDR2 LQKENI. CDR3 DNA: TGTGCCAGCTCACCCCCACAGGCCGCCCTCGGTGAAAAACTGTTTTTT. Its protein is CASSPPQAALGEKLFF.

This chain uses TRBV29-1 with TRBJ2-2; TRBD1 aligns across 11 bases. After removal of 0 bases from V and 4 bases from J, the junction contained 10 bases not matched to a gene. The CDR3 runs to 18 residues. CDR1 is SQVTM and CDR2 is ANQGSEA in the germline V gene. CDR3 amino acids: CSVEDPRTGTGGTGELFF. CDR3 bases: TGCAGCGTTGAAGACCCAAGGACCGGGACAGGGGGCACCGGGGAGCTGTTTTTT.

To note about this clone: Other DNA sequences from this sample encode an identical CDR3 as well. This sequence joins TRBV30 and TRBJ1-1; tentative D call: TRBD1 (5 bases). Germline CDR1 is GTSNPN and CDR2 is SVGIG (reference sequence). V was shortened by 2 bases and J by 1 base, with 8 bases between the two germline ends. This CDR3 has 13 amino acids. CDR3: CAWSPTGNTEAFF. CDR3 nucleotides: TGTGCCTGGAGTCCAACAGGGAACACTGAAGCTTTCTTT.

This clone has a handful of counts. The genes are TRBV5-1 and TRBJ2-5; perhaps TRBD2 as D (6 bases). CDR1 and CDR2 (germline): SGHRS, YFSETQ. This CDR3 region has 14 residues. The V and J ends lost 4 bases and 4 bases respectively, with 14 bases between them. The CDR3 DNA is TGCGCCAGCAGCGGGGGACTTCAGACAGAGACCCAGTACTTC. Its translation is CASSGGLQTETQYF. Full variable domain (rest looked up from reference TRBV5-1 and TRBJ2-5): KAGVTQTPRYLIKTRGQQVTLSCSPISGHRSVSWYQQTPGQGLQFLFEYFSETQRNKGNFPGRFSGRQFSNSRSEMNVSTLELGDSALYLCASSGGLQTETQYFGPGTRLLVL.

Comments on this clone: Other DNA variants within this sample encode the same CDR3. V is TRBV9 and J is TRBJ2-3; D call uncertain. V shed 0 bases and J shed 5 bases, with 7 bases lying between them. The CDR3 extends over 13 amino acids. CDR1 is SGDLS and CDR2 is YYNGEE in the germline V gene. The DNA for the CDR3 is TGTGCCAGCAGCGTAGTAACGGGAGATACGCAGTATTTT. Translation gives CASSVVTGDTQYF.

V and J are TRBV7-6 and TRBJ2-5, with 7 bases that match TRBD2. The J call may be faulty, since TRBJ2-7 better matches the DNA end. Germline CDR1 reads SGHVS; CDR2 reads FNYEAQ. The CDR3 spans 20 residues. The CDR3 DNA follows: TGTGCCAGCAGCTTAGTGGCGGGGGTGGAATCGGGGAATTTTGTTTACGAGCAGTACTTC. Translation: CASSLVAGVESGNFVYEQYF.

The rearrangement links TRBV14 to TRBJ1-3; D is ambiguous. The germline CDR1 and CDR2 sequences are SGHDN and FVKESK. V shed 1 base and J shed 0 bases, with 10 bases lying between them. The CDR3 totals 16 residues. In nucleotides, the CDR3 is TGTGCCAGCAGCCAAGGAAACGCCTACTCTGGAAACACCATATATTTT. This gives the protein CASSQGNAYSGNTIYF.